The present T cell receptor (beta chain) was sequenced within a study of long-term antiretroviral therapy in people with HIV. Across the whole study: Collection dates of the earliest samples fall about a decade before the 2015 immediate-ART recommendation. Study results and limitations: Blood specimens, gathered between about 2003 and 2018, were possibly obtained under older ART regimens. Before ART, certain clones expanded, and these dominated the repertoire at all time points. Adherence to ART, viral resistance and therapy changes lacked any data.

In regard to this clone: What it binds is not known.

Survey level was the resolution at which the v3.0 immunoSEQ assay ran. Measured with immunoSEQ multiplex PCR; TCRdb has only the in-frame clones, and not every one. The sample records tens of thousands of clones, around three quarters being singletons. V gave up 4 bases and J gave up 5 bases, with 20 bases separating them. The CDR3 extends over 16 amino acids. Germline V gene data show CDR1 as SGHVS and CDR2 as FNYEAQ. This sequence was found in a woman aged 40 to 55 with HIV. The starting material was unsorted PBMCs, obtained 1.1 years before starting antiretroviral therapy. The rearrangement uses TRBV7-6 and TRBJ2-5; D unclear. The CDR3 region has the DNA TGTGCCAGCAGCTCCTCCCTACACCAAGGGCAGGAGACCCAGTACTTC. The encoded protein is CASSSSLHQGQETQYF.